These 30 T cell receptor beta chains were sequenced from one sample in a study of shared T cell receptors in the human thymus. Profiling relied on immunoSEQ multiplex PCR, and the TCRdb table lists in-frame clones only, not all of them. This sample has about 660,000 clones, with around 87% found just once. These sequences were also reported in another study, on human thymus T cells.

Specimen: thymocytes. These receptors all come from a boy younger than two with a congenital heart defect.

The J gene is TRBJ2-3, the V gene TRBV30, with 8 bases matching TRBD1. The germline CDR1 and CDR2 sequences are GTSNPN and SVGIG (reference sequence). CDR3 length: 19 residues. The V gene end was trimmed by 0 bases and the J gene end by 2 bases; junction bases not matched to a gene: 16. The CDR3 region has the DNA TGTGCCTGGAGTGTCTCTTTAATGATGACAGGGGCCCTCACAGATACGCAGTATTTT. Amino acids: CAWSVSLMMTGALTDTQYF.

This clone was recorded once. The chain is built from TRBV27 and TRBJ2-7, with D possibly being TRBD1 (6 bases). The CDR3 contains 15 residues. Germline CDR1 MNHEY, CDR2 SMNVEV (reference sequence). V was cut by 5 bases and J by 3 bases, with 17 bases left in between. CDR3 bases: TGTGCCAGCAGTCTGGACAGTACCCCCCACTACGAGCAGTACTTC. The encoded protein is CASSLDSTPHYEQYF.

This chain links TRBV7-5 with TRBJ1-1; the table's D gene call, TRBD1, was not cross checked with the DNA. TRBV7-5 is shown as a pseudogene. The CDR3 extends over 15 amino acids. CDR3 amino acids: CVRSRTEQKNTEAFF. The CDR3 nucleotides read TGTGTCAGAAGCCGGACAGAACAGAAGAACACTGAAGCTTTCTTT.

The chain carries TRBV5-8 and TRBJ2-3, with TRBD2 matching 14 bases. Trimming removed 4 bases from V and 3 bases from J; junction bases left unmatched: 7. Germline values: CDR1 SGHTS, CDR2 YDEGEE. The CDR3 is 17 amino acids. CDR3 DNA: TGTGCCAGCAGCGCTCCGGGACTAGCGGGGGAAACAGATACGCAGTATTTT. Its translation is CASSAPGLAGETDTQYF.

The gene calls are TRBV7-9 and TRBJ1-6; D gene uncertain. Germline-derived CDR1 and CDR2 are SEHNR and FQNEAQ (reference sequence). V gave up 0 bases and J gave up 6 bases, with 15 bases separating them. The CDR3 is made up of 17 amino acids. CDR3 sequence: CASSLATGVRFNSPLHF. For the CDR3, the DNA is TGTGCCAGCAGCTTAGCGACGGGAGTGAGGTTTAATTCACCCCTCCACTTT.

The chain couples TRBV10-2 to TRBJ1-2, with TRBD1 matching 7 bases. Germline V gene lookup returns CDR1 WSHSY and CDR2 SAAADI. V was clipped by 10 bases and J by 5 bases; unmatched bases: 4. This CDR3 comprises 11 residues. The CDR3 nucleotides read TGCGCCACCCACAGGGGATATGGCTACACCTTC. It codes for CATHRGYGYTF.

V is TRBV5-6 and J is TRBJ2-3, with 8 bases lining up with TRBD2. The CDR3 is made up of 12 amino acids. The germline V gene encodes CDR1 SGHDT and CDR2 YYEEEE. The V segment lost 0 bases and the J segment 10 bases; nucleotides outside the gene matches: 1. CDR3 DNA: TGTGCCAGCAGCTTGGTGCGGGGGGCGCAGTATTTT. Translation: CASSLVRGAQYF.

J is TRBJ2-7 and V is TRBV4-3, with a possible D match to TRBD2 (5 bases). CDR1 and CDR2 (germline): LGHNA, YSLEER. The CDR3 runs 14 residues. The germline V and J ends were trimmed by 0 bases and 3 bases, with 9 bases remaining between them. The CDR3 DNA sequence: TGCGCCAGCAGCCAAGATCGGGATCACTACGAGCAGTACTTC. It specifies CASSQDRDHYEQYF.

The rearrangement links TRBV10-2 to TRBJ2-7; 7 nucleotides align to TRBD2. The CDR3 covers 15 residues. Germline V gives CDR1 WSHSY, CDR2 SAAADI. The trim removed 5 bases at V and 7 bases at J, leaving 14 bases unmatched. The DNA for the CDR3 is TGCGCCAGCAGTCATACTAGCGTTCGTCCTAGGGAGCAGTACTTC. This sequence encodes CASSHTSVRPREQYF.

The chain carries TRBV5-1 and TRBJ1-1, with D hard to call. Trimming took off 8 bases at V and 8 bases at J, with 16 bases between the two ends. CDR3 length: 12 residues. In germline, CDR1 is SGHRS, CDR2 YFSETQ. CDR3 region: CASTLGSGEAFF. For the CDR3, the DNA is TGCGCCAGTACGCTCGGGTCTGGCGAAGCTTTCTTT.

The chain combines TRBV6-4 with TRBJ2-1, with TRBD2 identical over 10 bases. Germline-derived CDR1 and CDR2 are MRHNA and SNTAGT. V shed 0 bases, J shed 11 bases, and the junction held 4 bases outside the gene matches. The CDR3 has 14 residues. Here the CDR3 reads CASSDSIAGGKQFF. The CDR3 DNA sequence: TGTGCCAGCAGTGACTCGATAGCGGGAGGCAAGCAGTTCTTC.

The chain's CDR3 is CASSPQAGGNTIYF. CDR3 DNA sequence: TGTGCCAGCAGCCCTCAGGCTGGAGGAAACACCATATATTTT. This sequence joins TRBV6-5 and TRBJ1-3; the D is unclear. CDR3 size: 14 residues. V gave up 6 bases and J gave up 4 bases, with 13 bases separating them. Per the germline V gene, CDR1 is MNHEY and CDR2 is SVGAGI.

This clone was found a few times. The chain recombines TRBV6-6 with TRBJ2-3, with 7 nucleotides matching TRBD1. The CDR3 is made up of 14 amino acids. V gave up 6 bases and J gave up 1 base; unmatched junction bases: 4. CDR1 MNHNY and CDR2 SVGAGI come from the germline V gene (reference sequence). The CDR3 nucleotides read TGTGCCAGCAGCAGAGACAGGGGCACAGATACGCAGTATTTT. Translating gives CASSRDRGTDTQYF.

The chain carries TRBV7-9 and TRBJ2-7; D is perhaps TRBD1 (6 bases). CDR1 is SEHNR, CDR2 FQNEAQ, per germline (reference sequence). This CDR3 spans 15 amino acids. V dropped 1 base and J dropped 0 bases, with 10 bases sitting between them. CDR3 sequence reads: CASSLGDKSSYEQYF. CDR3 nucleotides: TGTGCCAGCAGCTTAGGGGACAAGAGCTCCTACGAGCAGTACTTC.

As regards this clone: This specimen includes other DNA sequences encoding the same CDR3. The chain has TRBV7-2 and TRBJ1-5; D is undetermined. V was trimmed by 2 bases and J by 2 bases, leaving 4 bases between them. Germline values: CDR1 SGHTA, CDR2 FQGNSA. The CDR3 is 13 amino acids. The DNA of the CDR3 is TGTGCCAGCAGCTTACGCGGCAATCAGCCCCAGCATTTT. It yields the protein CASSLRGNQPQHF.

The genes are TRBV5-1 and TRBJ2-1, with 15 bases fitting TRBD2. Germline V CDR1 and CDR2: SGHRS, YFSETQ. J was trimmed by 7 bases and V by 4 bases; bases with no gene match: 6. The CDR3 spans 16 residues. This CDR3 reads CASSGGLAGGSNEQFF. The DNA of the CDR3 is TGCGCCAGCAGCGGGGGACTAGCGGGGGGTAGTAATGAGCAGTTCTTC.

CDR3 bases: TGTGCCAGCAGCTCCGGAGGGGCAGACAACACAGATACGCAGTATTTT. Translated, it gives CASSSGGADNTDTQYF. V usage is TRBV5-4 and J usage is TRBJ2-3; maybe TRBD2 (6 bases). Germline V gives CDR1 SGHNT, CDR2 YYREEE (reference sequence). The CDR3 totals 16 residues. Trimming stripped 3 bases from V and 2 bases from J, with 16 bases between.

This sequence joins TRBV30 and TRBJ1-4, with D possibly TRBD1 on 6 matching bases. This CDR3 is built from 17 residues. Germline values: CDR1 GTSNPN, CDR2 SVGIG (reference sequence). Trimming shortened V by 3 bases and J by 2 bases, and 19 bases separated the two germline ends. The CDR3 here is CAWRVTSPQGTNEKLFF. Here the CDR3 DNA reads TGTGCCTGGAGGGTAACCTCGCCCCAGGGGACTAATGAAAAACTGTTTTTT.

The V gene is TRBV4-3, the J gene TRBJ2-7; possibly TRBD2 for D (5 bases). Trimming pared 1 base from V and 0 bases from J, leaving 16 bases between. Germline V CDR1 and CDR2: LGHNA, YSLEER. The CDR3 extends over 17 amino acids. The CDR3 nucleotides read TGCGCCAGCAGCCAAGCCCCAAGGACTGCTAGCTCCTACGAGCAGTACTTC. This codes for CASSQAPRTASSYEQYF.

The chain uses TRBV20-1 and TRBJ2-5, with D hard to call. The CDR3 is 11 residues long. Germline V lookup: CDR1 DFQATT, CDR2 SNEGSKA (reference sequence). V dropped 4 bases and J dropped 2 bases, with 5 bases sitting between them. For the CDR3, the DNA is TGCAGTGCTATTAAACAAGAGACCCAGTACTTC. Its protein product is CSAIKQETQYF.

This clone was seen a single time. This chain connects TRBV9 to TRBJ2-2, with 7 bases that match TRBD1. This CDR3 has 17 amino acids. The V gene end was trimmed by 0 bases and the J gene end by 0 bases; junction bases not matched to a gene: 5. Per the germline V gene, CDR1 is SGDLS and CDR2 is YYNGEE. In DNA form, the CDR3 reads TGTGCCAGCAGCGTAGCCATTGACAGGGCGAACACCGGGGAGCTGTTTTTT. It specifies CASSVAIDRANTGELFF. The full variable domain, in which reference TRBV9 and TRBJ2-2 provide the parts outside the CDR3, is DSGVTQTPKHLITATGQRVTLRCSPRSGDLSVYWYQQSLDQGLQFLIQYYNGEERAKGNILERFSAQQFPDLHSELNLSSLELGDSALYFCASSVAIDRANTGELFFGEGSRLTVL.

The chain is built from TRBV28 and TRBJ1-2; the D is unclear. The CDR3 loop spans 13 amino acids. Germline CDR1 reads MDHEN; CDR2 reads SYDVKM. Trimming left V 5 bases short and J 7 bases short, with 14 bases between. CDR3 amino acids: CASSQKQCGGYTF. The DNA of the CDR3 is TGTGCCAGCAGTCAAAAACAATGCGGTGGCTACACCTTC.

This chain links TRBV5-6 with TRBJ2-7, with D tentatively TRBD1 (6 bases). The CDR3 is made up of 14 amino acids. CDR1 is SGHDT, CDR2 YYEEEE, per germline. V was pared by 0 bases and J by 3 bases, with 10 bases between. The CDR3 DNA reads as TGTGCCAGCAGCTTGGGGACAGACCACTACGAGCAGTACTTC. It is translated as CASSLGTDHYEQYF. Using reference TRBV5-6 and TRBJ2-7 for the parts outside the CDR3, the full variable domain is DAGVTQSPTHLIKTRGQQVTLRCSPKSGHDTVSWYQQALGQGPQFIFQYYEEEERQRGNFPDRFSGHQFPNYSSELNVNALLLGDSALYLCASSLGTDHYEQYFGPGTRLTVT.

The chain is built from TRBV4-3 and TRBJ2-7; 7 bases agree with TRBD1. Trimming took 0 bases from V and 2 from J; bases not matched to a gene: 7. The CDR3 runs to 16 residues. Germline loops: CDR1 LGHNA, CDR2 YSLEER. Here the CDR3 reads CASSQDTRTGPYEQYF. In DNA form, the CDR3 reads TGCGCCAGCAGCCAAGATACCCGGACAGGCCCCTACGAGCAGTACTTC.

The V call is TRBV29-1, the J call TRBJ2-1; TRBD2 is a possible D gene (6 bases). Germline V gene sequence: CDR1 SQVTM, CDR2 ANQGSEA. V was cut by 5 bases and J by 2 bases, with 13 bases left in between. This CDR3 is built from 14 residues. The CDR3 here is CSVPPGDPYNEQFF. DNA for the CDR3: TGCAGCGTTCCTCCGGGAGATCCCTACAATGAGCAGTTCTTC.

The chain is built from TRBV15 and TRBJ2-7; 15 bases are a match to TRBD2. The length of the CDR3 is 20 residues. Germline lookup yields CDR1 LNHNV and CDR2 YYDKDF (reference sequence). Losses at the gene ends were 5 bases for V and 4 bases for J; bases not matched to a gene: 18. CDR3 coding DNA: TGTGCCACCAGCGCGCTGGGACTAGCGGGAGGACAAGGAGTTGGATACGAGCAGTACTTC. It encodes CATSALGLAGGQGVGYEQYF.

This clone came up once. The chain links TRBV30 to TRBJ2-1, with TRBD2 matching 10 bases. V lost 4 bases to trimming and J lost 4 bases; unmatched junction nucleotides: 4. Germline assignment: CDR1 GTSNPN and CDR2 SVGIG (reference sequence). This CDR3 contains 14 residues. The CDR3 DNA is TGTGCCTGGATCCTAGCGGGAGCTTACAATGAGCAGTTCTTC. Its protein product is CAWILAGAYNEQFF.

This clone was found once. CDR3 loop: CASSEGGLDEQYF. The CDR3 DNA sequence: TGCGCCAGCAGCGAGGGGGGGCTGGACGAGCAGTACTTC. The chain uses TRBV4-1 and TRBJ2-5; the D gene is possibly TRBD2 (7 bases). TRBJ2-7 explains the end of the DNA better; the J call may be wrong. This CDR3 has 13 residues. Germline V gene lookup returns CDR1 MGHRA and CDR2 YSYEKL.

Here the CDR3 reads CASSHTGFPRVANSPLHF. The DNA for the CDR3 is TGTGCCAGCAGCCACACAGGGTTCCCCAGGGTGGCTAATTCACCCCTCCACTTT. J is TRBJ1-6 and V is TRBV5-6; D is possibly TRBD1 (6 bases). Germline lookup yields CDR1 SGHDT and CDR2 YYEEEE. CDR3 length: 18 residues. Trimming removed 4 bases from V and 6 bases from J, with 23 bases in between.

The CDR3 sequence is CVGQINTEAFF. In DNA, the CDR3 is TGCGTGGGACAGATTAACACTGAAGCTTTCTTT. The rearrangement links TRBV20-1 to TRBJ1-1, with 7 bases matching TRBD1. From germline, CDR1 is DFQATT and CDR2 SNEGSKA (reference sequence). The CDR3 is 11 amino acids.